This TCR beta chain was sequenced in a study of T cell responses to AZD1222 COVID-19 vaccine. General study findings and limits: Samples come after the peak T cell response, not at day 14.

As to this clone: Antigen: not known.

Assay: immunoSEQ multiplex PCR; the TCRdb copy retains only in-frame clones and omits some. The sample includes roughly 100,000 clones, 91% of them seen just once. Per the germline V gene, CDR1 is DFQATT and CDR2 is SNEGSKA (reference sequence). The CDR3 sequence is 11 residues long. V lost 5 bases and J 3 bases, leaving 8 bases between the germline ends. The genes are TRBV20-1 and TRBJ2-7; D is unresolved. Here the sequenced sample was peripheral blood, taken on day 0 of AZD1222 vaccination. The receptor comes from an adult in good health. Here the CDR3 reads CSALTVYEQYF. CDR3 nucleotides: TGCAGTGCTCTTACAGTCTACGAGCAGTACTTC.